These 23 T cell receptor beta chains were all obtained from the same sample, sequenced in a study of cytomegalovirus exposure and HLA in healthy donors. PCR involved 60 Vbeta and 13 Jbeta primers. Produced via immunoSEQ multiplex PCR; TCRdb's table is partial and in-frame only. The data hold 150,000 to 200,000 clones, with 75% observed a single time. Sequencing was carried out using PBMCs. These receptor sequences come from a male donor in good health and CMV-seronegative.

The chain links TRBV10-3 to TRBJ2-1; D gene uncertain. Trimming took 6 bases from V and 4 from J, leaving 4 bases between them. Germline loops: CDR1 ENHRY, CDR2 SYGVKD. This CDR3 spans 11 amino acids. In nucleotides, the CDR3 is TGTGCCATCAGCCTTTACAATGAGCAGTTCTTC. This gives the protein CAISLYNEQFF.

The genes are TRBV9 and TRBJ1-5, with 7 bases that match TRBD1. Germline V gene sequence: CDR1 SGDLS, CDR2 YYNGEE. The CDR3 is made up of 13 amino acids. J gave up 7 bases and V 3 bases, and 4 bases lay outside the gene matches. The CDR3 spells CASSARGNQPQHF. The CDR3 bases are TGTGCCAGCAGCGCCAGGGGGAACCAGCCCCAGCATTTT.

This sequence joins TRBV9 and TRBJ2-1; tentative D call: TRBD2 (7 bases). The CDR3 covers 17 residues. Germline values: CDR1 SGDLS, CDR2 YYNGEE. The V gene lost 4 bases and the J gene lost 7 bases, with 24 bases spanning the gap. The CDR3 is CASSPRGERGAANEQFF. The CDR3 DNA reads TGTGCCAGCAGCCCCCGGGGGGAAAGGGGGGCCGCGAATGAGCAGTTCTTC.

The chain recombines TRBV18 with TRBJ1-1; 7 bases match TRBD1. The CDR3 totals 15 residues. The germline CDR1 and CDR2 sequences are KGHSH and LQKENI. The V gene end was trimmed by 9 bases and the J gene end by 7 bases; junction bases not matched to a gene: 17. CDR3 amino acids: CASHLTAQGMGEAFF. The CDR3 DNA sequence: TGTGCCAGTCACCTCACGGCACAGGGGATGGGTGAAGCTTTCTTT. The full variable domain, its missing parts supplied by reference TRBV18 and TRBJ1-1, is NAGVMQNPRHLVRRRGQEARLRCSPMKGHSHVYWYRQLPEEGLKFMVYLQKENIIDESGMPKERFSAEFPKEGPSILRIQQVVRGDSAAYFCASHLTAQGMGEAFFGQGTRLTVV.

The CDR3 is CASVRAPGQGIQSSYEQYF. CDR3 nucleotides: TGTGCCAGCGTAAGGGCCCCGGGACAGGGGATACAAAGCTCCTACGAGCAGTACTTC. This chain connects TRBV2 to TRBJ2-7; 10 bases line up with TRBD1. The CDR3 consists of 19 residues. V shed 8 bases, J shed 0 bases, and the junction held 19 bases outside the gene matches. CDR1 is SNHLY, CDR2 FYNNEI, per germline.

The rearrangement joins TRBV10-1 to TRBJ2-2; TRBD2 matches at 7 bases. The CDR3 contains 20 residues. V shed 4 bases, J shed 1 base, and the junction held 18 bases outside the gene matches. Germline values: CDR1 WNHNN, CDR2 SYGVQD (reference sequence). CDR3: CASSGGASGGSSGNTGELFF. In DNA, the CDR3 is TGCGCCAGCAGTGGAGGGGCTAGCGGAGGGTCCAGTGGGAACACCGGGGAGCTGTTTTTT.

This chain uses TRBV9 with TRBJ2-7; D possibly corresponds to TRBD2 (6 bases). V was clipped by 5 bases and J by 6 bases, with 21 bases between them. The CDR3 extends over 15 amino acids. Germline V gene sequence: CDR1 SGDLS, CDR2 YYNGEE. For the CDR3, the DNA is TGTGCCAGCAGTTTCGCCGCGGGGAAGGGCGCCGAGCAGTACTTC. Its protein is CASSFAAGKGAEQYF.

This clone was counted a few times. CDR3 in amino acids: CATSRDRTGSGNTIYF. CDR3 DNA: TGTGCCACCAGCAGAGATAGGACAGGCTCTGGAAACACCATATATTTT. This sequence joins TRBV15 and TRBJ1-3; 7 bases fit TRBD1. The V gene's germline CDR1 is LNHNV and CDR2 YYDKDF (reference sequence). The CDR3 contains 16 residues. V trimming: 0 bases; J trimming: 0 bases; junction bases outside the gene matches: 2.

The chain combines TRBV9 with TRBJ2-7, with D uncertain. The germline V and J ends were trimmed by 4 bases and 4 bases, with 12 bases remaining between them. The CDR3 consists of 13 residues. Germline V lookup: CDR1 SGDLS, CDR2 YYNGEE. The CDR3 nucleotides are TGTGCCAGCAGCCTCCCCCCGCGTTACGAGCAGTACTTC. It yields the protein CASSLPPRYEQYF.

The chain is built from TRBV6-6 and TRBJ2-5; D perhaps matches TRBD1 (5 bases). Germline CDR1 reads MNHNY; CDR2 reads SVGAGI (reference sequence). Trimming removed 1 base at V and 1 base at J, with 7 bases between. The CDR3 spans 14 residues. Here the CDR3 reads CASSYLGPQETQYF. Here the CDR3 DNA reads TGTGCCAGCAGTTACTTGGGGCCCCAAGAGACCCAGTACTTC.

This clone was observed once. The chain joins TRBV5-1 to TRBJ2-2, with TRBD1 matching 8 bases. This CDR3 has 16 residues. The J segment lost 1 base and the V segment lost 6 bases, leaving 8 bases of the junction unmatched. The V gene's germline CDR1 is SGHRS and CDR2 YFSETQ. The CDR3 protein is CASTPRTGRNTGELFF. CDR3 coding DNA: TGCGCCAGCACCCCCAGGACAGGGCGGAACACCGGGGAGCTGTTTTTT.

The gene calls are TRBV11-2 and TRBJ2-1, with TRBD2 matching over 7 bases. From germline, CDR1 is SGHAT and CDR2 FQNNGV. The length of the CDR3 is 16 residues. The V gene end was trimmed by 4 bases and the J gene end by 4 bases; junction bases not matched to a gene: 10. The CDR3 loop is CASSSHLAVFYNEQFF. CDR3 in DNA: TGTGCCAGCAGCTCCCATCTAGCGGTTTTTTACAATGAGCAGTTCTTC.

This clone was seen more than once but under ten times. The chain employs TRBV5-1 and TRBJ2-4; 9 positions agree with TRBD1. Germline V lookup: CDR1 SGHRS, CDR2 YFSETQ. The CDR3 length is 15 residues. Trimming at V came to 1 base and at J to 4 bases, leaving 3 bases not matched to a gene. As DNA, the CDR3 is TGCGCCAGCAGCTTGCCCGGGACAGGGAAAAACATTCAGTACTTC. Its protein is CASSLPGTGKNIQYF.

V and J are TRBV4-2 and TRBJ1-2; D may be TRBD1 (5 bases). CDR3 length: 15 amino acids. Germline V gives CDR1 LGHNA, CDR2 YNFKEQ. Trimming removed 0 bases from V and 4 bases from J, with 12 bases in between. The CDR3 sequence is CASSQEGQASYGYTF. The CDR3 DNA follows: TGTGCCAGCAGCCAAGAGGGGCAGGCCTCCTATGGCTACACCTTC.

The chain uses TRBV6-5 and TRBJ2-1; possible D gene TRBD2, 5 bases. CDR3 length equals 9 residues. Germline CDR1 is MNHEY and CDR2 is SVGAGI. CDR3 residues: CAVRVEQFF. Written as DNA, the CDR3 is TGTGCGGTGCGGGTGGAGCAGTTCTTC.

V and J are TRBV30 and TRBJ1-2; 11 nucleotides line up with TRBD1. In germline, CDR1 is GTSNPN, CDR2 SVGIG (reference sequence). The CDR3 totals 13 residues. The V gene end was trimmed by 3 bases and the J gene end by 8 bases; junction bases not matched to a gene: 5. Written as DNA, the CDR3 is TGTGCCTGGAGGTTGGGACAGGGGGACGGCTACACCTTC. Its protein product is CAWRLGQGDGYTF.

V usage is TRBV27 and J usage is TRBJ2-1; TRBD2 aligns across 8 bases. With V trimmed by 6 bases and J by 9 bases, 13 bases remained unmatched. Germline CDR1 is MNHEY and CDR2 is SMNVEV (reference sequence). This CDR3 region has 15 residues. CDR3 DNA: TGTGCCAGCAGCCACCTTAGCGGGGCCCCTAGTGAGCAGTTCTTC. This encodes CASSHLSGAPSEQFF.

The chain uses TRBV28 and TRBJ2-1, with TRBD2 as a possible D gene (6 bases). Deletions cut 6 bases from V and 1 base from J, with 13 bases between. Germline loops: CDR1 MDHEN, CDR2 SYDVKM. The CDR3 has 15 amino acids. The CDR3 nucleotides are TGTGCCAGCAGATCGACGGGGACTTCCTACAATGAGCAGTTCTTC. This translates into CASRSTGTSYNEQFF. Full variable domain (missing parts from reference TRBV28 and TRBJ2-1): DVKVTQSSRYLVKRTGEKVFLECVQDMDHENMFWYRQDPGLGLRLIYFSYDVKMKEKGDIPEGYSVSREKKERFSLILESASTNQTSMYLCASRSTGTSYNEQFFGPGTRLTVL.

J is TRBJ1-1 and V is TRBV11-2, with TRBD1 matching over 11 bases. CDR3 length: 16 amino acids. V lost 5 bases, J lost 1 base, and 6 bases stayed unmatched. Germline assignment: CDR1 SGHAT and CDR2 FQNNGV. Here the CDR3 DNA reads TGTGCCAGCAGCAAAATCGGGACAGGGGGGAACACTGAAGCTTTCTTT. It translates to CASSKIGTGGNTEAFF. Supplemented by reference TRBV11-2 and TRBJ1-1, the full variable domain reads EAGVAQSPRYKIIEKRQSVAFWCNPISGHATLYWYQQILGQGPKLLIQFQNNGVVDDSQLPKDRFSAERLKGVDSTLKIQPAKLEDSAVYLCASSKIGTGGNTEAFFGQGTRLTVV.

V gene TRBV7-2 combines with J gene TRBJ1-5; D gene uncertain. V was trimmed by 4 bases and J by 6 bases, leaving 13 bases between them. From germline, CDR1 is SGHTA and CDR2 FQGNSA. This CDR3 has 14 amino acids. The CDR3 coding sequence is TGTGCCAGCAGCTCTACCCACGCGGTTCAGCCCCAGCATTTT. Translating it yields CASSSTHAVQPQHF.

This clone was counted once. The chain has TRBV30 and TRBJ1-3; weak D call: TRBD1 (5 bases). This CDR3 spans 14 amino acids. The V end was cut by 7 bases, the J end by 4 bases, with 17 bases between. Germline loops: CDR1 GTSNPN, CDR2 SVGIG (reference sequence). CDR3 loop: CASLPGQGGNTIYF. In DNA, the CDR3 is TGTGCCTCCCTTCCTGGGCAGGGAGGAAACACCATATATTTT.

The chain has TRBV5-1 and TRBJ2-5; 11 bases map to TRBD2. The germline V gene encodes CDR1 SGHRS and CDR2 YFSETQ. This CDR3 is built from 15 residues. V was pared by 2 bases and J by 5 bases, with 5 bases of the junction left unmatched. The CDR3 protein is CASSFTSGSRETQYF. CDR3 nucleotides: TGCGCCAGCAGCTTTACTAGCGGGAGTCGGGAGACCCAGTACTTC.

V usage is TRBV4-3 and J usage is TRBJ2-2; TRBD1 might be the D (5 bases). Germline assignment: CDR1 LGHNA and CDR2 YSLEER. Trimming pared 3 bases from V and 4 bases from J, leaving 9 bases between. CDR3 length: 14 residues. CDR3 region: CASSQFQGTGELFF. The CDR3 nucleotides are TGCGCCAGCAGCCAGTTTCAGGGCACCGGGGAGCTGTTTTTT.